This paragraph covers one T cell receptor (beta chain) sequence. Which antigen it targets is not known. No base qualities exist here, and no much larger clone lies one base off it. There are 18 amino acids in the CDR3, from cysteine to phenylalanine inclusive. Kept here is only the CDR3 DNA, which spans 54 bases and is read in frame from base 1. This sample was included in a study of shared clonotypes between healthy human individuals (dated by TCRdb to about 2020). Background on the whole study: The cohort comprised a couple of women and a few men aged 18 to 49 years. Per donor, three plates each were used for CD4 naive and CD4 memory, two for CD8 naive, and one for CD8 memory. Blood TCR repertoires of several healthy adults were deeply sequenced to estimate repertoire size and the extent of clonotype sharing between individuals. To increase sequencing depth and limit assay-specific biases, different laboratories used diverse techniques to prepare libraries and sequence TCR repertoires. Leukapheresis yielded between about 0.8 and 8.9 billion PBMCs per donor.

Using the deep immunoSEQ assay, TCR CDR3 regions were amplified from genomic DNA by multiplex PCR. Genomic DNA extracted from each cell subset was distributed evenly over all wells of several immunoSEQ 96-well plates, and each plate served as one replicate. For sorted subsets, each replicate PCR was loaded with 200 ng genomic DNA, equivalent to 25,000 to 30,000 T cell genomes. The purified libraries were quantified using a Qubit 3.0 fluorometer, sized with a Bioanalyzer 2100, and then quantified again using the KAPA Library Quantification kit. Every immunoSEQ 96-well plate was sequenced on a separate single-read 150-cycle Illumina NextSeq 550 flow cell. On the study's bioinformatics: Because the immunoSEQ output included only junctional sequences and no quality scores, the filtering could not be the same as the filtering used for full-length reads. To assign V/J genes and CDR3, sequences were annotated against IMGT germline references using PyIR, a Python wrapper for IgBLAST v1.9. Reads were filtered out if the reads had weak V/J assignments (E-value above 1e-6), no CDR3, stop codons, out-of-frame junctions, or ambiguous translated residues. V3J clonotypes were defined as sequences sharing the same inferred V gene, J gene, and CDR3 amino acid sequence. Percentage overlap between repertoires was calculated by dividing the number of shared unique clonotypes by the size of the smaller repertoire. Three approaches were used to assess repertoire richness: RTK rarefaction, the Chao1 estimator, and Recon v2.1 estimates of unobserved clonotypes. OLGA was used to compute generation probabilities for all TCRbeta clonotypes that the gDNA method yielded from a handful of donors. The source is immuneACCESS, and TCRdb retained only in-frame sequences with V and J called. Part of the clones is not carried over; for the studies checked, unresolved V genes explain less than half of this, and the remainder is unexplained. That table is the source of V, J and clone size, and D and trimming were worked out from the DNA. The sample includes 1.5 million to 2.5 million clones, with about 95% observed a single time. The ten largest clones represent around 1% of the sample.

Study-wide findings and limitations: Naive subsets generally had larger estimated clonotype richness than memory subsets did. The genetic and exposure-history diversity represented was limited by the small number of donors. Pairwise subsampling led to the expectation that sequencing depth would affect the degree of clonotype sharing among donors. Rarefaction of sorted-subset datasets indicated incomplete sequencing despite the large sequencing depth. Only blood was sampled, and tissue TCR repertoires likely differ from those in blood. Compared with non-shared clonotypes, the clonotypes found in all four sorted-subset donors had higher generation probabilities. Across four donors, 4.5% to 6.5% of naive CD4, around 3.3% of naive CD8, 2.3% of memory CD4, and 0.4% of memory CD8 clonotypes were shared.

For the CD8 naive samples, CD45RO-negative cells were positively selected for CCR7, yielding a CD45RA+CCR7+ population from which TemRA cells were excluded. The donors were healthy, HIV-negative adults who had no recently reported acute infections or vaccinations. Every donor was a Caucasian adult residing in Nashville, Tennessee, USA. Blood was obtained by leukapheresis, after which PBMCs were separated by Ficoll-Histopaque density gradient centrifugation and cryopreserved in liquid nitrogen vapor phase. Purity and quantity of every magnetically sorted T cell population were checked by analytical flow cytometry. From each sorted fraction, genomic DNA was isolated and quantified by UV absorbance on a Nanodrop 2000c.

Recombination connected TRBV21-1 to TRBJ2-3; the table's D gene call, TRBD2, was not cross checked with the DNA. TRBV21-1 is a documented pseudogene. The sample was naive CD8+ T cells sorted from blood. What the cell subset or site label conveys for this sample: CD45RA+CCR7+. The TCR comes from a man younger than 30 in good health. The bases are TGTGCCAGCACCTATTCCTCTTGGACTAGTGAGAGCACAGATACGCAGTATTTT. It encodes CASTYSSWTSESTDTQYF.